These T cell receptor beta chains were read from a single sample in a study of vaccination and CD4 T cells after COVID-19. Each CDR3 protein gets one entry after TCRdb re-called the PCR reads with MiXCR. Of more than 5,000 distinct CDR3 sequences listed, about three fifths are singletons. The antigens these receptors bind are not known. The sequenced sample consisted of CD4+ T cells from blood, cultured in vitro. The receptor source for this set is a human donor in good health. The CDR3 runs from the conserved cysteine through the conserved F or W. The D gene is left open where the match is weak.

d_call v_call cdr3_aa
- TRBV24-1 CATSPSAFYGYTF
- TRBV2 CASSERTYGYTF
- TRBV27 CASSRDALGTEAFF
- TRBV11-3 CASSLLRGEQFF
TRBD1 TRBV5-4 CASSLQGPNTEAFF
TRBD1 TRBV29-1 CSVAGDRSYEQYF
TRBD1 TRBV19 CASSAPEGAGQPQHF
- TRBV7-8 CASRGREQETQYF
- TRBV6-1 CASSRRAGELFF
- TRBV19 CARGRVPFGNIQYF
TRBD2 TRBV5-6 CASSLKPSGSQETQYF
- TRBV25-1 CASTLGSVNSPLHF
TRBD1 TRBV20-1 CSASTGQNYGYTF
TRBD1 TRBV4-3 CASSRTGGVGKLFF
- TRBV12-3/TRBV12-4 CASSPETGTFDSGANVLTF
- TRBV6-1 CASSVKGAGTDTQYF
TRBD1 TRBV18 CASSLTGTGNYGYTF
TRBD2 TRBV20-1 CSARALAGDGEQFF
- TRBV10-2 CASSEPVGPLHF
TRBD2 TRBV20-1 CSALLAGIFQETQYF
- TRBV19 CASSILIPGTQALKETQYF
- TRBV9 CASSVLRERAEAFF